This T cell receptor (beta chain) was found in a study of blood T cell repertoires in COVID-19. Whole-study context: Researchers got acute and convalescent COVID-19 samples from the United States, Italy and Spain. PBMCs, B-cell-depleted T cells, or T cells were the source of the cDNA or gDNA that made up the material.

Per germline, CDR1 SGHKS and CDR2 YYEKEE (reference sequence). Trimming removed 6 bases from V and 1 base from J; junction bases left unmatched: 5. The CDR3 contains 14 residues. A single count supports this clone. Some clones are missing from TCRdb's copy, which holds only in-frame ones; the method was immunoSEQ multiplex PCR. Of around 280,000 clones in the sample, about 90% were seen once. This chain joins TRBV5-5 and TRBJ2-3, with 7 bases fitting TRBD2. This TCR was recovered from a woman in her twenties or thirties who had recovered from COVID-19. Material for sequencing was peripheral blood. The CDR3, as DNA: TGTGCCAGCACCCCCGCGGGGGGCACAGATACGCAGTATTTT. Its protein is CASTPAGGTDTQYF.